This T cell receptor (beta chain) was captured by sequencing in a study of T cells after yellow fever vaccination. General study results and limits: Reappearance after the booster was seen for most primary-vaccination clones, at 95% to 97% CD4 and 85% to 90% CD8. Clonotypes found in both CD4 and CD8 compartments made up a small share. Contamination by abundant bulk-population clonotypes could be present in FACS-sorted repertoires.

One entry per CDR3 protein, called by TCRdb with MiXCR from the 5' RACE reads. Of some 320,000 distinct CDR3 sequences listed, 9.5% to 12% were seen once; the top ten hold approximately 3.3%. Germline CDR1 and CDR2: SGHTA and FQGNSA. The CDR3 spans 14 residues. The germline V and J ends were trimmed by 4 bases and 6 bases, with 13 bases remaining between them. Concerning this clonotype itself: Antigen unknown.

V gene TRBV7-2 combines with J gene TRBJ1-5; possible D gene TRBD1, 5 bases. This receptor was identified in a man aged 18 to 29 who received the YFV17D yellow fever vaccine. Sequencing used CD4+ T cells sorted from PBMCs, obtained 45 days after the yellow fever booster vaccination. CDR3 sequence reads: CASSSDRGVQPQHF. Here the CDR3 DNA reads TGTGCCAGCAGCTCCGACCGGGGGGTTCAGCCCCAGCATTTT.